Shown below are 26 T cell receptor beta chains from a single sample sequenced in a study of cytomegalovirus exposure and HLA in healthy donors. The PCR contained 60 Vbeta and 13 Jbeta primers. Profiled with immunoSEQ multiplex PCR; TCRdb holds only in-frame clones, not every one. Here the sample spans under 150,000 clones, 81% being singletons. Sample: PBMCs. Source of these receptors: a man in his late teens or twenties in good health and CMV-seronegative.

The chain combines TRBV2 with TRBJ1-4; 8 nucleotides line up with TRBD1. Germline CDR1 SNHLY, CDR2 FYNNEI. J lost 7 bases, V lost 5 bases, and 6 bases had no gene match. The CDR3 has 14 residues. The CDR3 bases are TGTGCCAGCAGTATTACAGGGGGAAGTGAAAAACTGTTTTTT. This encodes CASSITGGSEKLFF.

The chain joins TRBV5-4 to TRBJ2-7; 9 bases line up with TRBD2. The V segment lost 4 bases and the J segment 3 bases; nucleotides outside the gene matches: 11. Germline-derived CDR1 and CDR2 are SGHNT and YYREEE (reference sequence). The CDR3 is made up of 16 amino acids. In DNA form, the CDR3 reads TGTGCCAGCAGCGCTCATACTAGCGGGCGGATCTACGAGCAGTACTTC. It is translated as CASSAHTSGRIYEQYF.

The chain recombines TRBV6-5 with TRBJ2-7; D is unclear. The germline V gene has CDR1 MNHEY and CDR2 SVGAGI. The CDR3 has 15 residues. The germline V and J ends were trimmed by 0 bases and 3 bases, with 12 bases remaining between them. The CDR3 loop is CASSYSRQPLYEQYF. The CDR3 region has the DNA TGTGCCAGCAGTTACTCGCGGCAGCCCCTCTACGAGCAGTACTTC.

The chain recombines TRBV5-1 with TRBJ1-1, with D perhaps matching TRBD1 (6 bases). The CDR3 is made up of 15 amino acids. CDR1 and CDR2 (germline): SGHRS, YFSETQ. Trimming shortened V by 4 bases and J by 1 base, and 14 bases separated the two germline ends. Written as DNA, the CDR3 is TGCGCCAGCAGCGCAGGGGCGATCAAGAACACTGAAGCTTTCTTT. It specifies CASSAGAIKNTEAFF.

The chain combines TRBV10-3 with TRBJ1-1; D not resolved. The ends were cut back, 3 bases at V and 1 base at J, with 3 bases in the middle. Germline assignment: CDR1 ENHRY and CDR2 SYGVKD. The CDR3 loop spans 12 amino acids. The CDR3 here is CAISDWNTEAFF. The CDR3 nucleotides read TGTGCCATCAGTGACTGGAACACTGAAGCTTTCTTT.

The rearrangement joins TRBV7-3 to TRBJ2-3; TRBD2 might be the D (6 bases). The V and J ends lost 1 base and 3 bases respectively, with 8 bases between them. Germline CDR1 SGHTA, CDR2 FQGTGA. This CDR3 has 14 residues. The CDR3 loop reads CASSLNGGTDTQYF. CDR3 coding DNA: TGTGCCAGCAGCTTAAACGGGGGAACAGATACGCAGTATTTT.

For this clone: One end of the junction fails to match germline, which may point to a read error. This chain connects TRBV29-1 to TRBJ2-3; 9 bases match TRBD1. Looked up from germline, CDR1 is SQVTM and CDR2 is ANQGSEA. CDR3 size: 14 residues. The CDR3 sequence: CSGEGQGSADTQYF. Here the CDR3 DNA reads TGCAGCGGTGAAGGACAGGGGTCAGCAGATACGCAGTATTTT.

J is TRBJ2-2 and V is TRBV27; 7 bases line up with TRBD1. V shed 4 bases and J 2 bases; nucleotides not matched to a gene: 4. This CDR3 is built from 15 residues. CDR1 and CDR2 (germline): MNHEY, SMNVEV (reference sequence). The CDR3 nucleotides read TGTGCCAGCAGTTCCGGGACAGCCAACACCGGGGAGCTGTTTTTT. Its translation: CASSSGTANTGELFF.

The chain links TRBV6-1 to TRBJ2-1; 10 nucleotides agree with TRBD2. Germline V gene lookup returns CDR1 MNHNS and CDR2 SASEGT. CDR3 length: 16 amino acids. The V gene end was trimmed by 2 bases and the J gene end by 4 bases; junction bases not matched to a gene: 5. The CDR3 DNA sequence: TGTGCCAGCAGTGAAATAGCGGGGGGTCTGTACAATGAGCAGTTCTTC. It is translated as CASSEIAGGLYNEQFF.

The V call is TRBV5-4, the J call TRBJ1-3; tentatively, D is TRBD1 (6 bases). This CDR3 has 15 amino acids. Germline V lookup: CDR1 SGHNT, CDR2 YYREEE (reference sequence). Trimming stripped 4 bases from V and 2 bases from J, with 13 bases between. In DNA form, the CDR3 reads TGTGCCAGCAGCCTAACAGGGTATACTGGAAACACCATATATTTT. Its protein product is CASSLTGYTGNTIYF.

The chain employs TRBV25-1 and TRBJ2-5; possibly TRBD2 for D (7 bases). CDR3 length equals 15 residues. CDR1 is MGHDK and CDR2 is SYGVNS in the germline V gene. Trimming left V 6 bases short and J 5 bases short, with 19 bases between. The CDR3 sequence is CASRTGVAGGETQYF. Here the CDR3 DNA reads TGTGCCAGCAGGACAGGAGTAGCGGGTGGGGAGACCCAGTACTTC.

The J gene is TRBJ2-5, the V gene TRBV10-3; 10 bases map to TRBD2. The junction had 7 bases not matched to a gene; V was cut back by 4 bases and J by 5 bases. Per the germline V gene, CDR1 is ENHRY and CDR2 is SYGVKD. The length of the CDR3 is 15 residues. The DNA of the CDR3 is TGTGCCATCAGTGGGGTAGCGGGGGGCCTGGAGACCCAGTACTTC. Amino acid sequence: CAISGVAGGLETQYF.

The rearrangement uses TRBV7-9 and TRBJ1-2; TRBD1 might be the D (6 bases). Germline CDR1 reads SEHNR; CDR2 reads FQNEAQ (reference sequence). V shed 3 bases and J shed 10 bases, with 15 bases lying between them. The CDR3 loop spans 13 amino acids. CDR3 nucleotides: TGTGCCAGCAGCTTTCAACAGGGTATTCTCTACACCTTC. Protein: CASSFQQGILYTF.

The V and J genes are TRBV6-5 and TRBJ2-5; tentative D call: TRBD2 (6 bases). This CDR3 is 14 amino acids long. The V gene's germline CDR1 is MNHEY and CDR2 SVGAGI. The V end lost 5 bases, the J end lost 5 bases, and 15 bases lay between the germline ends. CDR3 protein: CASSGLGLAETQYF. CDR3 DNA: TGTGCCAGCAGTGGTTTGGGTCTAGCGGAGACCCAGTACTTC.

This rearrangement joins TRBV25-1 to TRBJ2-1; D call uncertain. V lost 3 bases to trimming and J lost 5 bases, with 5 bases between them. Germline CDR1 MGHDK, CDR2 SYGVNS. The CDR3 extends over 12 amino acids. CDR3 protein: CASSDGNNEQFF. For the CDR3, the DNA is TGTGCCAGCAGTGACGGTAACAATGAGCAGTTCTTC. The entire variable domain, with the rest obtained from reference TRBV25-1 and TRBJ2-1, is as follows: EADIYQTPRYLVIGTGKKITLECSQTMGHDKMYWYQQDPGMELHLIHYSYGVNSTEKGDLSSESTVSRIRTEHFPLTLESARPSHTSQYLCASSDGNNEQFFGPGTRLTVL.

The rearrangement links TRBV5-1 to TRBJ2-7, with 8 bases lining up with TRBD1. The CDR3 is 19 residues long. The germline CDR1 and CDR2 sequences are SGHRS and YFSETQ. V gave up 5 bases and J gave up 5 bases; unmatched junction bases: 24. CDR3 sequence: CASSYGQGRSIQSAHEQYF. The CDR3 nucleotides read TGCGCCAGCAGTTATGGACAGGGAAGGAGTATCCAAAGTGCCCACGAGCAGTACTTC.

J is TRBJ1-2 and V is TRBV7-3; no firm D call. CDR3 length: 13 residues. CDR1 and CDR2 (germline): SGHTA, FQGTGA. V shed 5 bases and J shed 5 bases, with 12 bases lying between them. The CDR3 DNA sequence: TGTGCCAGCAGCGCCGGCGGGGATTATGGCTACACCTTC. Translated: CASSAGGDYGYTF.

J is TRBJ2-2 and V is TRBV6-4, with D possibly TRBD2 on 5 matching bases. The germline V and J ends were trimmed by 10 bases and 1 base, with 16 bases remaining between them. The CDR3 length is 15 residues. The germline V gene encodes CDR1 MRHNA and CDR2 SNTAGT. CDR3 protein: CATTVARENTGELFF. The CDR3 DNA sequence: TGTGCCACCACAGTGGCCCGGGAGAACACCGGGGAGCTGTTTTTT.

The genes are TRBV5-1 and TRBJ2-5, with TRBD2 matching 8 bases. CDR1 and CDR2 from the germline V gene are SGHRS and YFSETQ. Trimming cost V 3 bases and J 5 bases; bases outside gene matches: 9. There are 15 residues in the CDR3. The CDR3 DNA reads TGCGCCAGCAGCTCCCGGGAGGGAAGTTTGGAGACCCAGTACTTC. Its translation is CASSSREGSLETQYF.

The V gene is TRBV7-6, the J gene TRBJ2-5; 8 bases are a match to TRBD2. CDR3 size: 16 residues. CDR1 is SGHVS and CDR2 is FNYEAQ in the germline V gene. The junction had 10 bases not matched to a gene; V was cut back by 2 bases and J by 5 bases. CDR3 sequence (DNA): TGTGCCAGCAGCTTAATTCGGCGGGGGGCTGTTGAGACCCAGTACTTC. This encodes CASSLIRRGAVETQYF.

The V gene is TRBV7-6, the J gene TRBJ2-5; tentatively, D is TRBD1 (5 bases). Near its end, the DNA agrees better with TRBJ2-7, so the J call may be wrong. Germline values: CDR1 SGHVS, CDR2 FNYEAQ. The CDR3 has 18 residues. CDR3 in DNA: TGTGCCAGCAGCTTAGCTCTAGATCTGGGGCTACCATCCTACGAGCAGTACTTC. Protein product: CASSLALDLGLPSYEQYF.

This chain joins TRBV28 and TRBJ1-5, with D unresolved. V lost 7 bases and J 9 bases, leaving 16 bases between the germline ends. The CDR3 runs 13 residues. Germline V gene sequence: CDR1 MDHEN, CDR2 SYDVKM. The CDR3 sequence is CASNLGQPRPQHF. The CDR3 bases are TGTGCCAGCAATCTTGGGCAGCCCCGGCCCCAGCATTTT.

The chain employs TRBV28 and TRBJ2-1; 10 bases align to TRBD2. Trimming cost V 8 bases and J 10 bases; bases outside gene matches: 2. The germline CDR1 and CDR2 sequences are MDHEN and SYDVKM. CDR3 length: 11 amino acids. The CDR3 is CASALAGEQFF. The CDR3, as DNA: TGTGCCAGCGCACTAGCGGGGGAGCAGTTCTTC.

The table lists this clone with a few counts. The chain is built from TRBV30 and TRBJ1-6; D is possibly TRBD1 (5 bases). Trimming took off 3 bases at V and 6 bases at J, with 12 bases between the two ends. CDR1 and CDR2 (germline): GTSNPN, SVGIG (reference sequence). This CDR3 is 14 amino acids long. The CDR3 nucleotides read TGTGCCTGGAGCCCCGCAGGGATTAATTCACCCCTCCACTTT. It specifies CAWSPAGINSPLHF.

In its sample, this clone was seen a few times. This sequence joins TRBV5-4 and TRBJ1-3; possible D gene TRBD1, 6 bases. Between the trimmed V and J ends, which lost 4 bases and 4 bases, there was a span of 12 bases. From germline, CDR1 is SGHNT and CDR2 YYREEE (reference sequence). CDR3 size: 14 residues. The CDR3 region is CASSTGTRGNTIYF. CDR3 bases: TGTGCCAGCAGCACCGGGACACGAGGAAACACCATATATTTT. Looking up the rest from reference TRBV5-4 and TRBJ1-3 gives the full variable domain: ETGVTQSPTHLIKTRGQQVTLRCSSQSGHNTVSWYQQALGQGPQFIFQYYREEENGRGNFPPRFSGLQFPNYSSELNVNALELDDSALYLCASSTGTRGNTIYFGEGSWLTVV.

The J gene is TRBJ2-7, the V gene TRBV30; D may be TRBD1 (5 bases). Germline V gene lookup returns CDR1 GTSNPN and CDR2 SVGIG (reference sequence). The CDR3 extends over 11 amino acids. Trimming stripped 3 bases from V and 3 bases from J, with 6 bases between. The CDR3 DNA is TGTGCCTGGAGAGGGGACTACGAGCAGTACTTC. This gives the protein CAWRGDYEQYF.